What follows is one T cell receptor (beta chain) and its context. Profiling relied on immunoSEQ multiplex PCR, and the TCRdb table lists in-frame clones only, not all of them. Of 300,000 to 400,000 clones in the sample, roughly 91% were seen once. Participants reported their clinical history, and cohort assignment relied on those reports. The data were taken from a study of blood T cell repertoires in COVID-19. The TCR sequence derives from a young woman who had recovered from COVID-19. The sequenced material came from PBMCs or T cells enriched from blood (not recorded which).

The CDR3 here is CASSPRTGCNSPLHF. In nucleotides, the CDR3 is TGTGCCAGCAGCCCCCGGACAGGGTGCAATTCACCCCTCCACTTT. The chain combines TRBV21-1 with TRBJ1-6; TRBD1 is the table's D call, not checked against the DNA. TRBV21-1 is marked as a pseudogene. This CDR3 contains 15 residues.